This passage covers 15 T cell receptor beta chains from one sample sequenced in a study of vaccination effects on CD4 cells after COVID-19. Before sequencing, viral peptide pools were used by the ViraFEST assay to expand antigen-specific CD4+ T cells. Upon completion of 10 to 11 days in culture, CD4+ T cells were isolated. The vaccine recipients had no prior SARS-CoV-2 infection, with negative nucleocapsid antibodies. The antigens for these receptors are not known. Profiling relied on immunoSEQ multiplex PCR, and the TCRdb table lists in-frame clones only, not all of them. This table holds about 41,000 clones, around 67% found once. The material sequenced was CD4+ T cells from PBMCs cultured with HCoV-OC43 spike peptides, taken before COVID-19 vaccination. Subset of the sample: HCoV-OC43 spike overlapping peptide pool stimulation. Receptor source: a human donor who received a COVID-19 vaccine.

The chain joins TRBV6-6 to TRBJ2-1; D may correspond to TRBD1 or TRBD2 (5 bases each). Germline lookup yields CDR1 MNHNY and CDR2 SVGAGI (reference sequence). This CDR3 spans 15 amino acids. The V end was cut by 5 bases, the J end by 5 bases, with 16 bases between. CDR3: CASSKPGTRDNEQFF. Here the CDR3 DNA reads TGTGCCAGCAGTAAACCCGGGACGCGCGACAATGAGCAGTTCTTC.

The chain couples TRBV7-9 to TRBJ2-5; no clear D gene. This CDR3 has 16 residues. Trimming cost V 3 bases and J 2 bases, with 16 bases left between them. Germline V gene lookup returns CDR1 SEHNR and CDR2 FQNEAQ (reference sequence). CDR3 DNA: TGTGCCAGCAGCTTGCGACAAACGACCCTACAAGAGACCCAGTACTTC. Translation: CASSLRQTTLQETQYF.

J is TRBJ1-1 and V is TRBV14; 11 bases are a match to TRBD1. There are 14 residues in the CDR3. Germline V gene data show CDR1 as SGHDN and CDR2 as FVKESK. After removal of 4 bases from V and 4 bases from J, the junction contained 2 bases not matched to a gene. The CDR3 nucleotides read TGTGCCAGCAGCCGAGGACAGGGGGCCACTGAAGCTTTCTTT. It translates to CASSRGQGATEAFF.

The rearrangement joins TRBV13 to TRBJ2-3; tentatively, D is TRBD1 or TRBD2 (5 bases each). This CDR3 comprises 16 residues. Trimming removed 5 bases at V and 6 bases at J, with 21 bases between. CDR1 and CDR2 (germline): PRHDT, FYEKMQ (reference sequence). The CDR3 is CASSAVGTADLDTQYF. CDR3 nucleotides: TGTGCCAGCAGCGCAGTCGGGACCGCCGATTTGGATACGCAGTATTTT.

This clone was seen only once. CDR3 residues: CASRPQGATEAFF. Written as DNA, the CDR3 is TGTGCCAGCAGACCACAGGGGGCCACTGAAGCTTTCTTT. V usage is TRBV14 and J usage is TRBJ1-1; TRBD1 matches at 9 bases. CDR3 length: 13 residues. Germline V gene lookup returns CDR1 SGHDN and CDR2 FVKESK. V lost 6 bases and J lost 4; bases outside the gene matches: 3. The full variable domain, in which reference TRBV14 and TRBJ1-1 provide the parts outside the CDR3, is EAGVTQFPSHSVIEKGQTVTLRCDPISGHDNLYWYRRVMGKEIKFLLHFVKESKQDESGMPNNRFLAERTGGTYSTLKVQPAELEDSGVYFCASRPQGATEAFFGQGTRLTVV.

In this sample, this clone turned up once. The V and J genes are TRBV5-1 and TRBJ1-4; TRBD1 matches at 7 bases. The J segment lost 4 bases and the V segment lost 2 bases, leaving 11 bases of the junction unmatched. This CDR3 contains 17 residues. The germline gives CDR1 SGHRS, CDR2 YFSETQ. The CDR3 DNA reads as TGCGCCAGCAGCTTTTGGGGCAGGGGGGTCGGTAATGAAAAACTGTTTTTT. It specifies CASSFWGRGVGNEKLFF.

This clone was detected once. As DNA, the CDR3 is TGTGCCTGGCGACTAGAAGGGGAGACCCAGTACTTC. Translating it yields CAWRLEGETQYF. The chain carries TRBV30 and TRBJ2-5, with a tentative D call TRBD2 (6 bases). Germline V gives CDR1 GTSNPN, CDR2 SVGIG (reference sequence). V was shortened by 5 bases and J by 5 bases, with 12 bases between the two germline ends. CDR3 size: 12 residues.

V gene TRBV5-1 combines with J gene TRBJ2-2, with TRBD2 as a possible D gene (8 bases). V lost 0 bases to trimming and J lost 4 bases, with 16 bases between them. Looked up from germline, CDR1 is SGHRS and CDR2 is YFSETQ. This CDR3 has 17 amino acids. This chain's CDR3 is CASSLARGRGVTGELFF. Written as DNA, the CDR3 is TGCGCCAGCAGCTTGGCGAGGGGGCGGGGGGTCACCGGGGAGCTGTTTTTT.

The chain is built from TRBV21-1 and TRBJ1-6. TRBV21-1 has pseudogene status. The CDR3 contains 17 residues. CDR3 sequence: CASSKEVREVYNSPLHF. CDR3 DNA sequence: TGTGCCAGCAGCAAAGAGGTTCGGGAGGTCTATAATTCACCCCTCCACTTT.

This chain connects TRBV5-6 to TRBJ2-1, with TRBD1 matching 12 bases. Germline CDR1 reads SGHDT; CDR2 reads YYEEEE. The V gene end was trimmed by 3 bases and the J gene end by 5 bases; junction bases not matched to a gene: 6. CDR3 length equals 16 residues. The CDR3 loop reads CASSSSGQGADNEQFF. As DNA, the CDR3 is TGTGCCAGCAGCTCATCGGGACAGGGGGCAGACAATGAGCAGTTCTTC.

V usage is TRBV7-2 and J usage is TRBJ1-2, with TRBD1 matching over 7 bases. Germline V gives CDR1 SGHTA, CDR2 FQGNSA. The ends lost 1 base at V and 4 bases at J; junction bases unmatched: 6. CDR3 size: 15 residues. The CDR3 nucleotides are TGTGCCAGCAGCTTAGAGGGCAGGGGGAGCTATGGCTACACCTTC. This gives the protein CASSLEGRGSYGYTF.

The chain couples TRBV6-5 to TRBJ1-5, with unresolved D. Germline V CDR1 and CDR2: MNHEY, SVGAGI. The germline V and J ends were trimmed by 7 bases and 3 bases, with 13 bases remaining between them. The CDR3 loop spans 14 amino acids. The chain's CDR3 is CASIMRVYNQPQHF. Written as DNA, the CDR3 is TGTGCCAGCATCATGAGGGTCTACAATCAGCCCCAGCATTTT.

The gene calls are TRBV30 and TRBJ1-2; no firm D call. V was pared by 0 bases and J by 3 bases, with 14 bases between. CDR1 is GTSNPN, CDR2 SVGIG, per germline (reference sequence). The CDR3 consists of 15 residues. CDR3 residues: CAWSVLASRHYGYTF. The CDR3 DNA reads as TGTGCCTGGAGTGTACTGGCTAGTAGACACTATGGCTACACCTTC.

Written as DNA, the CDR3 is TGTGCCAGCAGCCAAGAGAGGGGGAGCCGATACGAGCAGTACTTC. Translation gives CASSQERGSRYEQYF. The chain employs TRBV4-2 and TRBJ2-7, with D possibly being TRBD1 (6 bases). V was cut by 0 bases and J by 4 bases, with 13 bases left in between. CDR1 is LGHNA, CDR2 YNFKEQ, per germline. CDR3 length: 15 amino acids.

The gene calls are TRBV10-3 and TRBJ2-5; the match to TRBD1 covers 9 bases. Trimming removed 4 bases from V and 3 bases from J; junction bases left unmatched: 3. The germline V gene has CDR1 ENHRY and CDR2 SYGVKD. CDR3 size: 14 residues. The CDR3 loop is CAISARQGEETQYF. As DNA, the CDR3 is TGTGCCATCAGTGCCCGACAGGGGGAAGAGACCCAGTACTTC.